These T cell receptor beta chains were read from a single sample in a study of PD-L1 blockade in urothelial cancer. TCRdb keeps only in-frame clones here, not all; method: immunoSEQ multiplex PCR. The profile shows under 40,000 clones, 75% to 90% of them singletons. The sample consisted of PBMCs, taken around atezolizumab (anti-PD-L1) treatment. These receptor sequences come from a man aged 55 to 70 with urothelial cancer. CDR3s include the opening cysteine and the closing phenylalanine or tryptophan. D genes are given only for firm matches. The size of a clone is reported for some rows only, either as once, few or many, or as a class for expanded clones.

TGTGCCAGCAGCCTGTGGACGGAGGCTGGAAACACCATATATTTT	CASSLWTEAGNTIYF	.	TRBV7-2	TRBJ1-3	.
TGTGCCAGCAGCCCCCCGGGGGGCGGGAATGAAAAACTGTTTTTT	CASSPPGGGNEKLFF	.	TRBV7-9	TRBJ1-4	.
TGTGCCAGCAGCCCCCAGGGAGGTCCCACCGGGGAGCTGTTTTTT	CASSPQGGPTGELFF	.	TRBV7-3	TRBJ2-2	.
TGCGCCAGCAGCTCGACGACAGCTTACCCTGAAGCTTTCTTT	CASSSTTAYPEAFF	once	TRBV5-1	TRBJ1-1	.
TGTGCCAGAAGCTTGTTCGAGGAAGTCTACGAGCAGTACTTC	CARSLFEEVYEQYF	.	TRBV5-3	TRBJ2-7	.
TGTGCCAGCAGTCGCGGGATCTACAATGAGCAGTTCTTC	CASSRGIYNEQFF	.	TRBV7-3	TRBJ2-1	.
TGCGCCAGCAGCCAAAGGGACAGGGTAGGGTCTGAGACCCAGTACTTC	CASSQRDRVGSETQYF	.	TRBV4-3	TRBJ2-5	TRBD1
TGTGCCAGCAGGCACAGGGGATCTAATGAAAAACTGTTTTTT	CASRHRGSNEKLFF	.	TRBV13	TRBJ1-4	TRBD1
TGTGCCATCAGTGAGTCGACGACATTCTACGAGCAGTACTTC	CAISESTTFYEQYF	once	TRBV10-3	TRBJ2-7	.
TGTGCCAGCAGCCCTGGACTAGCGGGATCGAATGAGCAGTTCTTC	CASSPGLAGSNEQFF	.	TRBV9	TRBJ2-1	TRBD2
TGTGCCAGCAGCTTTACAGGGTGGGAGCTGTTTTTT	CASSFTGWELFF	.	TRBV11-3	TRBJ2-2	.
TGTGCCAGCAGTGCGGAGCGCAACTATGGCTACACCTTC	CASSAERNYGYTF	.	TRBV6-4	TRBJ1-2	.
TGTGCCAGCAGCCCGACAGGGATGGATGAGCAGTTCTTC	CASSPTGMDEQFF	few	TRBV7-3	TRBJ2-1	TRBD1
TGCGCCAGCAGCGTGAGTTCCCTTGGTTCCGATGTTTACGAGCAGTACTTC	CASSVSSLGSDVYEQYF	.	TRBV5-1	TRBJ2-7	.
TGCGCCAGCAGCTTGGCCGGGAACACTGAAGCTTTCTTT	CASSLAGNTEAFF	.	TRBV5-1	TRBJ1-1	.
TGCGCCAGCAGCTTGGGGAGGTACGAGCAGTACTTC	CASSLGRYEQYF	few	TRBV5-1	TRBJ2-7	.
TGTGCCAGCAGTTTACCCCACATGATAACTAGCGGGGCGCCCTCCTACGAGCAGTACTTC	CASSLPHMITSGAPSYEQYF	.	TRBV27	TRBJ2-7	TRBD2
TGTGCCAGCAGTGAGGGGGCCGGGGGGGATAATTCACCCCTCCACTTT	CASSEGAGGDNSPLHF	.	TRBV9	TRBJ1-6	TRBD1
TGCGCCAGCAGCCAAGAGGGACTAGCGGGGGGAATCGGGGGAACCGGGGAGCTGTTTTTT	CASSQEGLAGGIGGTGELFF	once	TRBV4-3	TRBJ2-2	TRBD2
TGTGCCACCAGCAGAACAAGATTCACTGAAGCTTTCTTT	CATSRTRFTEAFF	.	TRBV15	TRBJ1-1	.
TGTGCCAGCAGCTTCCACCTCTCGAGGGGACAGGTCAATCAGCCCCAGCATTTT	CASSFHLSRGQVNQPQHF	.	TRBV5-5	TRBJ1-5	TRBD1
TGTGCCAGCAGTTTATTCACGGGAGCCCCCGGGGAGCTGTTTTTT	CASSLFTGAPGELFF	.	TRBV27	TRBJ2-2	.
TGTGCCAGCAGCCCCCGGGCACTAGCGGGAGCCGGGACCGGGGAGCTGTTTTTT	CASSPRALAGAGTGELFF	.	TRBV11-3	TRBJ2-2	TRBD2
TGTGCCAGCAGGGGGGCCTTAGCGGGGAACCACAATGAGCAGTTCTTC	CASRGALAGNHNEQFF	.	TRBV4-2	TRBJ2-1	TRBD2
TGTGCCAGCAGGACCGGGACAACTATTTTTAGCAATCAGCCCCAGCATTTT	CASRTGTTIFSNQPQHF	.	TRBV5-4	TRBJ1-5	.
TGTGCCAGCAGCTCAGGCGGGAACACCGGGGAGCTGTTTTTT	CASSSGGNTGELFF	.	TRBV13	TRBJ2-2	.
TGCGCCAGCAGCCCACTAGCGGGAATAGGGGAGCAGTACTTC	CASSPLAGIGEQYF	few	TRBV5-1	TRBJ2-7	TRBD2
TGTGCCAGCAGGTCCTCTGACAGGGGGTGGGGCTACACCTTC	CASRSSDRGWGYTF	.	TRBV28	TRBJ1-2	TRBD1
TGTGCCAGCAGCACCGGGACTAGCGCCGGGGAGCTGTTTTTT	CASSTGTSAGELFF	.	TRBV9	TRBJ2-2	TRBD2
TGTGCCAGCAGCTTGACACTTCAGACTAACTATGGCTACACCTTC	CASSLTLQTNYGYTF	.	TRBV7-2	TRBJ1-2	.
TGTGCCTGGAGTGCACCGGGAAGGGGGGAGCTGTTTTTT	CAWSAPGRGELFF	.	TRBV30	TRBJ2-2	.
TGTGCCAGCAGTTCGGGCGGGAGGGCCAATGATACGCAGTATTTT	CASSSGGRANDTQYF	.	TRBV28	TRBJ2-3	TRBD2
TGTGCCAGTAGTAACGGGGTAGCCTACAATGAGCAGTTCTTC	CASSNGVAYNEQFF	.	TRBV19	TRBJ2-1	.
TGTGCCAGCAGTACTCGCAACCCCTCCTACAATGAGCAGTTCTTC	CASSTRNPSYNEQFF	.	TRBV28	TRBJ2-1	.
TGTGCCAGCAGTTCTAGCGGGAGACCCACCCGCGAGCAGTACTTC	CASSSSGRPTREQYF	.	TRBV28	TRBJ2-7	TRBD2
TGTGCCAGCAGCCTGCAGGGACTCTCCTACGAGCAGTACTTC	CASSLQGLSYEQYF	once	TRBV11-3	TRBJ2-7	.
TGTGCCAGCAGTGAATTTGAGACGGACTTTTCGGGCTACACCTTC	CASSEFETDFSGYTF	.	TRBV25-1	TRBJ1-2	.
TGCAGCTCCCGGCCCCCGGGGGAGACCCAGTACTTC	CSSRPPGETQYF	.	TRBV29-1	TRBJ2-5	.
TGTGCCAGTAGTCAAGTGGGCCCAAACATTCAGTACTTC	CASSQVGPNIQYF	.	TRBV19	TRBJ2-4	.
TGTGCCAGCAGTTACTCCCGTGAGCCCCCCTACGAGCAGTACTTC	CASSYSREPPYEQYF	once	TRBV6-5	TRBJ2-7	.
TGTGCCAGCAGTTTCCTCGACAGGGCGGAAAATTCACCCCTCCACTTT	CASSFLDRAENSPLHF	.	TRBV27	TRBJ1-6	TRBD1
TGTGCCAGCAGTGCGGCCGGGACTGCATATGAGCAGTTCTTC	CASSAAGTAYEQFF	.	TRBV27	TRBJ2-1	.
TGTGCCAGCTCACCACCGGGGGCAGGGGGCGCTTTTGGCTACACCTTC	CASSPPGAGGAFGYTF	once	TRBV18	TRBJ1-2	TRBD1
TGCGCCAGCAGCCCCACTAGCGGGGCACCCTCCTACAATGAGCAGTTCTTC	CASSPTSGAPSYNEQFF	.	TRBV5-1	TRBJ2-1	TRBD2
TGCGCCAGCAGAGCTAGCGGGAGAGGCGGGGAGCTGTTTTTT	CASRASGRGGELFF	.	TRBV10-2	TRBJ2-2	TRBD2
TGTGCCAGCAGCCTGGACACCCTAGGCATTCAGTACTTC	CASSLDTLGIQYF	.	TRBV11-1	TRBJ2-4	.